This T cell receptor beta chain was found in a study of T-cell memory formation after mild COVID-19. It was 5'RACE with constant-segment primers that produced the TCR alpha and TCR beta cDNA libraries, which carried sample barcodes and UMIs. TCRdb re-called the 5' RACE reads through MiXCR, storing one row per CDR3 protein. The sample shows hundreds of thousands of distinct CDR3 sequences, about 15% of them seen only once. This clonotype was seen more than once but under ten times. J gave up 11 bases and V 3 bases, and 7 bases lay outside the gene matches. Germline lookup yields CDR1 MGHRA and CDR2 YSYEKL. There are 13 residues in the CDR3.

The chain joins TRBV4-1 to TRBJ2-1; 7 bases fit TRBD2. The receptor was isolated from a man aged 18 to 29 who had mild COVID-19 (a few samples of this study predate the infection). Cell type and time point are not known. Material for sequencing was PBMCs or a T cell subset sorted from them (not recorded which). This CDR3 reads CASSHYIGGKQFF. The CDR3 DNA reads TGCGCCAGCAGCCACTACATCGGGGGGAAGCAGTTCTTC.